This T cell receptor (beta chain) came from a study of CD8+ T cells in alopecia areata. Study summary: Percent of scalp involved defined treated patients' severity scores.

The treatment is: oral pan-JAK inhibitor, 5-10 mg twice daily. Lesional scalp punch biopsies and peripheral blood were collected from alopecia areata patients. Broader study findings: Having one nonresponder leaves uncertain how baseline CD8+ expansion relates to response.

Notes on this clone: The antigen is not known.

Trimming pared 5 bases from V and 2 bases from J, leaving 8 bases between. The CDR3 is 13 amino acids. Germline assignment: CDR1 MNHEY and CDR2 SVGAGI. RNA, once extracted, was reverse transcribed into cDNA for use as the sequencing template. Generated by immunoSEQ multiplex PCR, the TCRdb table keeps only in-frame clones and is missing some. The sample records some 150,000 clones, 58% being singletons. This sequence was found in a human donor with alopecia areata. The V and J genes are TRBV6-5 and TRBJ2-3; a weak D match, TRBD2 (6 bases). The specimen was CD4+ T cells sorted from blood, collected between weeks 55 and 65, from a patient treated with tofacitinib. The CDR3: CASSAGYTDTQYF. CDR3 DNA sequence: TGTGCCAGCAGTGCGGGATACACAGATACGCAGTATTTT.